This TCR beta chain was documented in a study of T cells in localized non-small cell lung cancer. Overall study findings and caveats: In adjacent lung, a median roughly 60 of the top 100 tumor clones were found.

About this clone: Its target is unknown. The junction and the germline gene differ at one end; a read error may be behind it.

Sequencing was performed with immunoSEQ multiplex PCR; in TCRdb, only in-frame clones are kept and a portion is missing. The sample yields 35,000 to 40,000 clones, 75% to 90% seen once. The CDR3 has 16 residues. Germline V CDR1 and CDR2: MNHNS, SASEGT. This receptor was identified in a woman aged 40-69 years with stage I lung adenocarcinoma. The rearrangement uses TRBV6-1 and TRBJ1-1; 10 bases align to TRBD1. The sequencing here drew on peripheral blood, taken before any cancer treatment. CDR3 in DNA: TGTGCCATCAGTGAAAGGGACAGGGGACCGAACACTGAAGCTTTCTTT. It yields the protein CAISERDRGPNTEAFF.